This T cell receptor beta chain emerged from a study of T cell responses to AZD1222 COVID-19 vaccine. Study as a whole: Second-dose groups at about 4 or about 12 weeks were pooled. Whole-study results and caveats: Clonal diversity was possibly underestimated; the donors were predominantly white British and more often female. Seropositivity was recorded at baseline in only 6 or 7 AZD1222 recipients. Among spike-specific TCRs, nearly half reportedly target unmutated variant regions.

With respect to this clone: The antigen remains undetermined.

V was pared by 0 bases and J by 10 bases, with 15 bases between. Germline CDR1 reads MNHEY; CDR2 reads SMNVEV (reference sequence). The CDR3 runs 15 residues. Sequenced by immunoSEQ multiplex PCR; TCRdb stores in-frame clones only, minus some. Seen here are over 80,000 clones, 80% to 90% observed once, and the top ten hold roughly 31%. The gene calls are TRBV27 and TRBJ2-2; a weak D match, TRBD1 (7 bases). Sequenced material: peripheral blood, taken on day 0 of AZD1222 vaccination. The receptor was derived from an adult in good health. CDR3 in amino acids: CASSLSVAGGTELFF. CDR3 coding DNA: TGTGCCAGCAGTTTATCTGTGGCAGGGGGGACGGAGCTGTTTTTT.